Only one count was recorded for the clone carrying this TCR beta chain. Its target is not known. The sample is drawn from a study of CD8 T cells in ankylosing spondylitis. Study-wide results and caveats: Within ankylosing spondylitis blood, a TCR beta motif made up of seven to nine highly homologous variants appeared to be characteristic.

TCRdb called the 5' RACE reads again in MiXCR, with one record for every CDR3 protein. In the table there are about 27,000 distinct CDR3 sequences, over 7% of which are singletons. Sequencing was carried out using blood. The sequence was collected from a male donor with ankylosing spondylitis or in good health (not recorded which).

As DNA, the CDR3 is TGTGCCAGCAGCCTCATAGCGGAAACTTCCACCGGGGAGCTGTTTTTT. Protein: CASSLIAETSTGELFF. The chain carries TRBV14 and TRBJ2-2; tentative D call: TRBD2 (6 bases). CDR3 size: 16 residues. V shed 4 bases and J shed 4 bases, with 16 bases lying between them. The germline V gene encodes CDR1 SGHDN and CDR2 FVKESK.